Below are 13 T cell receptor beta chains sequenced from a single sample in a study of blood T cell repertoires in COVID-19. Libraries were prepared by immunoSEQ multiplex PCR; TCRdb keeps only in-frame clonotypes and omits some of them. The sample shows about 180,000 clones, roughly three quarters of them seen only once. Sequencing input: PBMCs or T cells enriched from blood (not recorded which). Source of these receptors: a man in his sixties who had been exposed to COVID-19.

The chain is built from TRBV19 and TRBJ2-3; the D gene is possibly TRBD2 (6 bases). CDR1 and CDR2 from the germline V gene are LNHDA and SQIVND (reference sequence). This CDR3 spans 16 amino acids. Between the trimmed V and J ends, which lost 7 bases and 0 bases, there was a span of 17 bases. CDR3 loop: CASTRLGLTSTDTQYF. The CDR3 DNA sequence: TGTGCCAGTACCCGGCTGGGACTGACTAGCACAGATACGCAGTATTTT.

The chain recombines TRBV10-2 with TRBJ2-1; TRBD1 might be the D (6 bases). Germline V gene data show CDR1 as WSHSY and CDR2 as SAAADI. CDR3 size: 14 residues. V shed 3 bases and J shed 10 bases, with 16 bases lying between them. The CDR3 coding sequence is TGCGCCAGCAGTGACTTGGGACACCGCTTGGAGCAGTTCTTC. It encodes CASSDLGHRLEQFF.

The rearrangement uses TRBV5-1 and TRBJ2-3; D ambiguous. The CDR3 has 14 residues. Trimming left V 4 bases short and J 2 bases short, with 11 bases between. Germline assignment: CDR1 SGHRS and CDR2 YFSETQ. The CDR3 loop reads CASSPDTNTDTQYF. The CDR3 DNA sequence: TGCGCCAGCAGCCCTGACACGAACACAGATACGCAGTATTTT.

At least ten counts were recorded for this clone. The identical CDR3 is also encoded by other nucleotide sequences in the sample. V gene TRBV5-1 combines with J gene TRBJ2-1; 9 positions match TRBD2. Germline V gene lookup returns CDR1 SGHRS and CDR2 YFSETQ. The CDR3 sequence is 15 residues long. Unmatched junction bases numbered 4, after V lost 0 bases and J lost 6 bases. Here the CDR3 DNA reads TGCGCCAGCAGCTTGGCGGCGGGAGGGGGCAATGAGCAGTTCTTC. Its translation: CASSLAAGGGNEQFF.

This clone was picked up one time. The CDR3 DNA reads as TGTGCCAGCAGTGGACTAGCGGGAGCAGCAAACATTCAGTACTTC. This codes for CASSGLAGAANIQYF. V and J are TRBV2 and TRBJ2-4, with TRBD2 matching over 12 bases. The CDR3 consists of 15 residues. CDR1 is SNHLY and CDR2 is FYNNEI in the germline V gene. V gave up 4 bases and J gave up 6 bases; unmatched junction bases: 4.

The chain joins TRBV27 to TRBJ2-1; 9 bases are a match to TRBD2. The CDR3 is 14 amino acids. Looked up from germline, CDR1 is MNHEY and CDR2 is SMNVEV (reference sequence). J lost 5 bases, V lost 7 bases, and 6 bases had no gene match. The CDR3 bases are TGTGCCAGCACGGCGGGGGGGCCTCACAATGAGCAGTTCTTC. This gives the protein CASTAGGPHNEQFF.

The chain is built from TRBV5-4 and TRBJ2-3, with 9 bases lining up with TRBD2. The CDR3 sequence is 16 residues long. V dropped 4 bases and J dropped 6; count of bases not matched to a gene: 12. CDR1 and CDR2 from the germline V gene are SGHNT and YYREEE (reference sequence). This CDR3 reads CASSREGASGTDTQYF. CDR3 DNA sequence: TGTGCCAGCAGCCGGGAGGGAGCTAGCGGGACGGATACGCAGTATTTT.

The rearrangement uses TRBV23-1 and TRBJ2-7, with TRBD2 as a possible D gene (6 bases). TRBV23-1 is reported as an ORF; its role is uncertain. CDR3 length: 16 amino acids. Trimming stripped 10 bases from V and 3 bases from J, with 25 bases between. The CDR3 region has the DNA TGCGCCACAGTCGGGGAAGTTAGTAGCGGCGTCTACGAGCAGTACTTC. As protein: CATVGEVSSGVYEQYF.

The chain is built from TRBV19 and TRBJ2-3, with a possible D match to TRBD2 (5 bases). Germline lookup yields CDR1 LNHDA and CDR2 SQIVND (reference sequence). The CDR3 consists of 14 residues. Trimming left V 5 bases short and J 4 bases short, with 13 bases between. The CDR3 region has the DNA TGTGCCAGTAGTGTACTAGATTCCCCAGATACGCAGTATTTT. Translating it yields CASSVLDSPDTQYF.

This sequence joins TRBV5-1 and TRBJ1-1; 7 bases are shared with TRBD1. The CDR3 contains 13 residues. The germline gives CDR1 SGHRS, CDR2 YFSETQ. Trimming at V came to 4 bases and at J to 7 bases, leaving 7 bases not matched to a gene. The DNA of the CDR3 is TGCGCCAGCAGCATTACGGGACAGCGTGAAGCTTTCTTT. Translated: CASSITGQREAFF.

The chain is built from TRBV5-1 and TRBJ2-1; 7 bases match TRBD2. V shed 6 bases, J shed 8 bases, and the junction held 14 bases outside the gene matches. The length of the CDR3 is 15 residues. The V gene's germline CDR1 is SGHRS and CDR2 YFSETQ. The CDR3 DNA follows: TGCGCCAGCACCCCCAGGGCGGGAGAGAGCTATGAGCAGTTCTTC. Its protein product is CASTPRAGESYEQFF.

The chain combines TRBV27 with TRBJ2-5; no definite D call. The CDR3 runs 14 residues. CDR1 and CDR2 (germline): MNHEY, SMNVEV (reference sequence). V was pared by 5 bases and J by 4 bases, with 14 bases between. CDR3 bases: TGTGCCAGCAGTGGTCCCCGAGATGGAGAGACCCAGTACTTC. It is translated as CASSGPRDGETQYF.

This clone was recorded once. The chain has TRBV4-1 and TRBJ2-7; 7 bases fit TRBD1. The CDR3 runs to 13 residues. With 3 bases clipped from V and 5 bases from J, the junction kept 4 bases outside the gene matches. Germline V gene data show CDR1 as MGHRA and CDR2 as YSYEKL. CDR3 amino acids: CASSHFGTDEQYF. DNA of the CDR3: TGCGCCAGCAGCCATTTCGGGACAGACGAGCAGTACTTC.